The 16 T cell receptor beta chains below come from one sample, sequenced in a study of blood T cell repertoires in COVID-19. TCRdb's table, derived via immunoSEQ multiplex PCR, lists solely in-frame clones and lacks some. The sample carries about 170,000 clones, just over 85% recorded once. Specimen: peripheral blood. The origin of the receptors is a man aged 50-59 years with active or convalescent COVID-19.

The gene calls are TRBV28 and TRBJ1-6, with 9 bases identical to TRBD1. V shed 6 bases, J shed 8 bases, and the junction held 11 bases outside the gene matches. Germline V gene data show CDR1 as MDHEN and CDR2 as SYDVKM. The CDR3 has 16 residues. The CDR3: CASSTRSGTGYSPLHF. In DNA, the CDR3 is TGTGCCAGCAGCACCCGGTCTGGGACAGGGTATTCACCCCTCCACTTT.

V usage is TRBV5-5 and J usage is TRBJ2-1, with D possibly TRBD1 on 5 matching bases. V was cut by 4 bases and J by 0 bases, with 14 bases left in between. CDR3 length: 16 amino acids. Germline CDR1 reads SGHKS; CDR2 reads YYEKEE (reference sequence). The CDR3 nucleotides are TGTGCCAGCAGCCTACGGACATTTAGCTCCTACAATGAGCAGTTCTTC. This codes for CASSLRTFSSYNEQFF. Variable domain in full (rest from reference TRBV5-5 and TRBJ2-1): DAGVTQSPTHLIKTRGQQVTLRCSPISGHKSVSWYQQVLGQGPQFIFQYYEKEERGRGNFPDRFSARQFPNYSSELNVNALLLGDSALYLCASSLRTFSSYNEQFFGPGTRLTVL.

The gene calls are TRBV19 and TRBJ2-2, with D possibly TRBD1 on 5 matching bases. The V and J ends lost 7 bases and 5 bases respectively, with 14 bases between them. This CDR3 is 14 amino acids long. The germline V gene encodes CDR1 LNHDA and CDR2 SQIVND (reference sequence). CDR3 bases: TGTGCCAGTACCAAAAGGGGCGATACCGGGGAGCTGTTTTTT. It encodes CASTKRGDTGELFF. Full variable domain (outside the CDR3, taken from reference TRBV19 and TRBJ2-2): DGGITQSPKYLFRKEGQNVTLSCEQNLNHDAMYWYRQDPGQGLRLIYYSQIVNDFQKGDIAEGYSVSREKKESFPLTVTSAQKNPTAFYLCASTKRGDTGELFFGEGSRLTVL.

This rearrangement joins TRBV5-1 to TRBJ2-5; 8 nucleotides line up with TRBD1. Germline CDR1 SGHRS, CDR2 YFSETQ. Trimming removed 4 bases from V and 5 bases from J; junction bases left unmatched: 7. The CDR3 loop spans 14 amino acids. The CDR3 sequence: CASSPGTGQETQYF. As DNA, the CDR3 is TGCGCCAGCAGCCCCGGGACAGGACAGGAGACCCAGTACTTC.

This clone has just a few counts. The V call is TRBV3-1 (or the pseudogene TRBV3-2), the J call TRBJ1-6; 8 positions agree with TRBD1. V gave up 3 bases and J gave up 9 bases; unmatched junction bases: 4. CDR3 size: 14 residues. Germline V lookup: CDR1 LGHDT, CDR2 YNNKEL (reference sequence). CDR3 sequence: CASSQDRVSSPLHF. For the CDR3, the DNA is TGTGCCAGCAGCCAGGACAGGGTGAGTTCACCCCTCCACTTT.

The chain links TRBV7-2 to TRBJ1-1; TRBD1 agrees at 7 bases. Germline V gene sequence: CDR1 SGHTA, CDR2 FQGNSA. The ends lost 0 bases at V and 1 base at J; junction bases unmatched: 5. The length of the CDR3 is 16 residues. The CDR3 region is CASSLAGGLGNTEAFF. The CDR3 nucleotides read TGTGCCAGCAGCTTAGCAGGGGGCTTGGGGAACACTGAAGCTTTCTTT.

The chain carries TRBV2 and TRBJ2-7, with D tentatively TRBD1 (5 bases). V lost 1 base, J lost 2 bases, and 12 bases lay in between. Germline V CDR1 and CDR2: SNHLY, FYNNEI. CDR3 length: 15 residues. In DNA form, the CDR3 reads TGTGCCAGCAGTGAAGTCAGGGTCGGTCCCTACGAGCAGTACTTC. Amino acids: CASSEVRVGPYEQYF.

The chain has TRBV4-3 and TRBJ2-3; 14 positions agree with TRBD2. The CDR3 has 16 residues. With 2 bases clipped from V and 3 bases from J, the junction kept 1 base outside the gene matches. The germline gives CDR1 LGHNA, CDR2 YSLEER. CDR3 sequence: CASSQRTSGGTDTQYF. DNA for the CDR3: TGCGCCAGCAGCCAACGGACTAGCGGGGGGACAGATACGCAGTATTTT.

The rearrangement joins TRBV13 to TRBJ1-1, with 7 nucleotides matching TRBD1. With V trimmed by 5 bases and J by 8 bases, 8 bases remained unmatched. The CDR3 is made up of 13 amino acids. Germline V gene data show CDR1 as PRHDT and CDR2 as FYEKMQ (reference sequence). The CDR3 here is CASSQRQGSEAFF. The CDR3 region has the DNA TGTGCCAGCAGCCAACGACAGGGATCCGAAGCTTTCTTT.

The chain recombines TRBV7-9 with TRBJ1-3; no firm D call. The germline gives CDR1 SEHNR, CDR2 FQNEAQ (reference sequence). This CDR3 is built from 15 residues. V was clipped by 7 bases and J by 3 bases, with 16 bases between them. CDR3 DNA sequence: TGTGCCAGCACCAATCAGATTGGCGGTGGAAACACCATATATTTT. Its protein is CASTNQIGGGNTIYF.

The chain carries TRBV7-9 and TRBJ2-1; D possibly corresponds to TRBD2 (5 bases). V was shortened by 1 base and J by 6 bases, with 10 bases between the two germline ends. Germline V gene lookup returns CDR1 SEHNR and CDR2 FQNEAQ (reference sequence). CDR3 size: 14 residues. This chain's CDR3 is CASSLVDSSNEQFF. The DNA of the CDR3 is TGTGCCAGCAGCTTAGTGGACTCCAGCAATGAGCAGTTCTTC.

This rearrangement joins TRBV6-1 to TRBJ1-1, with 8 positions matching TRBD1. From germline, CDR1 is MNHNS and CDR2 SASEGT. The trim removed 3 bases at V and 5 bases at J, leaving 5 bases unmatched. This CDR3 spans 14 amino acids. The DNA for the CDR3 is TGTGCCAGCAGTGACGGACAGGGTAGGACTGAAGCTTTCTTT. Its protein product is CASSDGQGRTEAFF.

DNA for the CDR3: TGTGCCAGCAGCACGACTAGCGGCACTAGCACAGATACGCAGTATTTT. Residues: CASSTTSGTSTDTQYF. V is TRBV7-2 and J is TRBJ2-3; 9 nucleotides align to TRBD2. CDR3 length: 16 amino acids. Germline V lookup: CDR1 SGHTA, CDR2 FQGNSA. J was trimmed by 0 bases and V by 5 bases; bases with no gene match: 6.

The V and J genes are TRBV24-1 and TRBJ2-1; D unclear. This CDR3 has 15 amino acids. Germline CDR1 reads KGHDR; CDR2 reads SFDVKD. The V and J ends lost 4 bases and 9 bases respectively, with 18 bases between them. The CDR3 loop is CATSDPRNPMIEQFF. As DNA, the CDR3 is TGTGCCACCAGTGACCCTAGGAATCCGATGATTGAGCAGTTCTTC.

The CDR3 DNA is TGTGCCAGTAGTCCGAAAGGACAGCACTCCTACGAGCAGTACTTC. It is translated as CASSPKGQHSYEQYF. The V call is TRBV19, the J call TRBJ2-7, with D possibly TRBD1 on 6 matching bases. Germline loops: CDR1 LNHDA, CDR2 SQIVND (reference sequence). CDR3 length equals 15 residues. V gave up 5 bases and J gave up 0 bases, with 14 bases separating them.

The gene calls are TRBV5-6 and TRBJ2-2; perhaps TRBD2 as D (6 bases). This CDR3 region has 14 residues. V was clipped by 4 bases and J by 3 bases, with 10 bases between them. Germline values: CDR1 SGHDT, CDR2 YYEEEE. CDR3 loop: CASSLRLDTGELFF. As DNA, the CDR3 is TGTGCCAGCAGCCTACGACTAGACACCGGGGAGCTGTTTTTT.